The rows below give T cell receptor beta chains drawn from one sample of a study of T cells in localized non-small cell lung cancer. Clones were sequenced by immunoSEQ multiplex PCR, and TCRdb holds only the in-frame ones, with some missing. The sample consists of roughly 58,000 clones, 81% of them appearing once. Sequenced material: PBMCs, taken before any cancer treatment. These receptors were obtained from a man between 40 and 70 years old with stage II lung adenocarcinoma. Each CDR3 is given with its conserved first and last residue. D genes are given only for firm matches. A clone size is listed for some rows: how often the clone was seen (once, few, many), or a class if it is expanded.

abundance,j_gene,v_gene,len,d_gene,CDR3aa,CDR3nt
NA,TRBJ2-4,TRBV4-1,17,NA,CASSQDSTVASKNIQYF,TGCGCCAGCAGCCAAGATAGTACGGTAGCGTCCAAAAACATTCAGTACTTC
NA,TRBJ1-2,TRBV29-1,12,NA,CSVGGSGVGYTF,TGCAGCGTTGGGGGGTCAGGAGTTGGCTACACCTTC
few,TRBJ2-7,TRBV9,15,NA,CASSVGGVANSEQYF,TGTGCCAGCAGCGTAGGTGGAGTAGCCAACTCCGAGCAGTACTTC
NA,TRBJ1-6,TRBV12-5,15,TRBD1,CASGLGQGVNSPLHF,TGTGCTAGTGGTTTGGGACAGGGAGTGAATTCACCCCTCCACTTT
NA,TRBJ2-3,TRBV6-1,15,TRBD1,CASSEGTGGRDTQYF,TGTGCCAGCAGTGAGGGGACAGGGGGACGGGATACGCAGTATTTT
NA,TRBJ2-7,TRBV11-2,12,NA,CASQGRGHEQYF,TGTGCCAGCCAGGGCAGGGGTCACGAGCAGTACTTC
NA,TRBJ2-7,TRBV7-8,15,TRBD2,CASTNGAGGAYEQYF,TGTGCCAGCACCAACGGGGCGGGAGGGGCCTACGAGCAGTACTTC
NA,TRBJ2-5,TRBV2,15,TRBD2,CASSPPGGRIETQYF,TGTGCCAGCAGCCCTCCTGGCGGGAGGATAGAGACCCAGTACTTC
many,TRBJ1-1,TRBV29-1,9,NA,CSVDTEAFF,TGCAGCGTTGACACTGAAGCTTTCTTT
NA,TRBJ1-2,TRBV10-3,14,NA,CAISDFQVGYGYTF,TGTGCCATCAGTGATTTTCAGGTGGGGTATGGCTACACCTTC
NA,TRBJ1-1,TRBV6-5,15,NA,CASSLGGRGDTEAFF,TGTGCCAGCAGTTTGGGGGGCAGGGGAGACACTGAAGCTTTCTTT
NA,TRBJ1-6,TRBV4-3,17,NA,CASSQGLRGGWNSPLHF,TGCGCCAGCAGCCAAGGGTTGCGGGGGGGATGGAATTCACCCCTCCACTTT
NA,TRBJ1-1,TRBV19,15,NA,CASSTPRGGRPEAFF,TGTGCCAGTAGTACACCCCGAGGAGGAAGGCCTGAAGCTTTCTTT
NA,TRBJ1-4,TRBV5-6,16,NA,CASSLGQGGANEKLFF,TGTGCCAGCAGCTTGGGGCAGGGTGGGGCTAATGAAAAACTGTTTTTT
NA,TRBJ2-1,TRBV10-3,15,NA,CAIRDRETHTLRQFF,TGTGCCATCAGGGACCGGGAGACTCACACTTTACGGCAGTTCTTC
NA,TRBJ1-1,TRBV4-1,16,NA,CASSQDGGGKNTEAFF,TGCGCCAGCAGCCAAGATGGCGGGGGGAAGAACACTGAAGCTTTCTTT
NA,TRBJ2-2,TRBV15,15,NA,CATSTDRGGTGELFF,TGTGCCACCAGCACAGACAGGGGAGGGACCGGGGAGCTGTTTTTT
NA,TRBJ1-2,TRBV10-3,13,NA,CAISGKRNYGYTF,TGTGCCATCAGTGGTAAACGTAACTATGGCTACACCTTC
NA,TRBJ2-1,TRBV7-3,14,TRBD2,CASSLMAGGNEQFF,TGTGCCAGCAGCCTGATGGCGGGAGGAAATGAGCAGTTCTTC
NA,TRBJ1-4,TRBV19,16,NA,CASSKQTKGPNEKLFF,TGTGCCAGTAGTAAACAGACAAAGGGTCCTAATGAAAAACTGTTTTTT
NA,TRBJ1-3,TRBV10-3,14,TRBD1,CATVQGASGNTIYF,TGTGCCACCGTACAGGGGGCGTCGGGAAACACCATATATTTT
NA,TRBJ2-7,TRBV4-1,15,NA,CASSPYADQAYEQYF,TGCGCCAGCAGCCCTTATGCGGACCAGGCCTACGAGCAGTACTTC
NA,TRBJ1-4,TRBV6-5,15,TRBD1,CASSSGDRAGEKLFF,TGTGCCAGCAGTTCCGGGGACAGGGCTGGGGAAAAACTGTTTTTT
few,TRBJ2-3,TRBV5-4,14,TRBD2,CASSPSGRGDTQYF,TGTGCCAGCAGCCCCAGCGGGAGGGGGGATACGCAGTATTTT
NA,TRBJ1-3,TRBV6-5,15,NA,CASSPPSGAGNTIYF,TGTGCCAGCAGTCCGCCGAGTGGGGCTGGAAACACCATATATTTT
NA,TRBJ1-1,TRBV7-8,14,NA,CASSLLSLNTEAFF,TGTGCCAGCAGCTTATTAAGTTTGAACACTGAAGCTTTCTTT
NA,TRBJ2-2,TRBV4-3,14,NA,CASSQDPEREELFF,TGCGCCAGCAGCCAAGATCCGGAAAGGGAGGAGCTGTTTTTT
once,TRBJ2-1,TRBV6-5,16,TRBD2,CASSYTSGVSYNEQFF,TGTGCCAGCAGTTACACTAGCGGGGTATCCTACAATGAGCAGTTCTTC
once,TRBJ2-1,TRBV7-6,15,TRBD2,CASSSIAGAYNEQFF,TGTGCCAGCAGCTCTATAGCGGGAGCCTACAATGAGCAGTTCTTC
NA,TRBJ2-4,TRBV7-2,15,NA,CASTHGVAAKNIQYF,TGTGCCAGCACCCACGGGGTGGCAGCCAAAAACATTCAGTACTTC
NA,TRBJ2-3,TRBV27,17,TRBD1,CASSLSRGGGRTDTQYF,TGTGCCAGCAGTTTATCGAGAGGGGGCGGTAGGACAGATACGCAGTATTTT
NA,TRBJ2-5,TRBV9,14,TRBD2,CASSVKSGRETQYF,TGTGCCAGCAGCGTGAAGAGCGGGAGGGAGACCCAGTACTTC
few,TRBJ1-4,TRBV6-1,17,TRBD1,CASSGGQKFATNEKLFF,TGTGCCAGCAGTGGGGGACAGAAGTTTGCAACTAATGAAAAACTGTTTTTT
NA,TRBJ1-3,TRBV5-1,16,TRBD1,CASSPGQGATGNTIYF,TGCGCCAGCAGCCCAGGACAGGGTGCAACTGGAAACACCATATATTTT
once,TRBJ2-7,TRBV27,14,TRBD1,CASSPTGYSYEQYF,TGTGCCAGCAGTCCGACAGGGTACTCCTACGAGCAGTACTTC
NA,TRBJ2-3,TRBV5-4,15,TRBD2,CASSLASGSTDTQYF,TGTGCCAGCAGCTTGGCTAGCGGGAGTACAGATACGCAGTATTTT
NA,TRBJ2-1,TRBV5-1,15,TRBD2,CASESGTSGSHEQFF,TGCGCCAGCGAAAGTGGGACTAGCGGGAGTCATGAGCAGTTCTTC
NA,TRBJ2-1,TRBV7-2,16,TRBD2,CASSFRGRGTYNEQFF,TGTGCCAGCAGCTTCCGGGGGAGGGGTACCTACAATGAGCAGTTCTTC
once,TRBJ2-3,TRBV6-1,12,NA,CASSQLGDTQYF,TGTGCCAGCAGTCAACTCGGGGATACGCAGTATTTT
few,TRBJ1-3,TRBV7-9,12,NA,CASGGNENTIYF,TGTGCCAGCGGGGGGAACGAAAACACCATATATTTT
NA,TRBJ2-3,TRBV7-2,17,TRBD2,CASSSSRLAGYTDTQYF,TGTGCCAGCAGCTCCTCGAGACTAGCGGGGTACACAGATACGCAGTATTTT
NA,TRBJ1-2,TRBV30,15,NA,CAWMNYRIPNYGYTF,TGTGCCTGGATGAATTACAGAATACCAAACTATGGCTACACCTTC
NA,TRBJ1-2,TRBV29-1,11,TRBD1,CSGTGGDGYTF,TGCAGCGGCACAGGGGGCGACGGCTACACCTTC
NA,TRBJ2-5,TRBV2,13,NA,CASSTRREETQYF,TGTGCCAGCAGTACCCGAAGGGAAGAGACCCAGTACTTC
NA,TRBJ1-2,TRBV6-5,15,TRBD1,CASSYEGTGNYGYTF,TGTGCCAGCAGTTACGAGGGGACAGGGAACTATGGCTACACCTTC
NA,TRBJ2-1,TRBV9,15,TRBD2,CASSGGLARFNEQFF,TGTGCCAGCAGCGGGGGACTAGCGAGGTTCAATGAGCAGTTCTTC
NA,TRBJ1-2,TRBV29-1,14,NA,CSVDSAQANYGYTF,TGCAGCGTTGATTCCGCGCAGGCTAACTATGGCTACACCTTC
NA,TRBJ1-1,TRBV15,19,TRBD1,CATSRGWGQGAIPRAEAFF,TGTGCCACCAGCAGGGGGTGGGGACAGGGGGCCATTCCTCGGGCTGAAGCTTTCTTT
few,TRBJ1-2,TRBV19,15,TRBD1,CASSIKGQGNYGYTF,TGTGCCAGTAGTATCAAGGGACAGGGGAACTATGGCTACACCTTC
NA,TRBJ2-3,TRBV19,14,NA,CASKTRQGTDTQYF,TGTGCCAGTAAGACCCGACAGGGCACAGATACGCAGTATTTT
NA,TRBJ1-3,TRBV5-4,13,NA,CASGFDRGNTIYF,TGTGCCAGCGGCTTCGACAGAGGAAACACCATATATTTT
NA,TRBJ2-3,TRBV9,14,NA,CASSVVASADTQYF,TGTGCCAGCAGCGTAGTAGCGAGCGCAGATACGCAGTATTTT
NA,TRBJ2-1,TRBV5-6,14,TRBD2,CASSLSGGYNEQFF,TGTGCCAGCAGCTTGTCGGGAGGCTACAATGAGCAGTTCTTC